The clone carrying this TCR beta chain was seen only a few times. This sample was taken from a study of blood T cells in healthy people across ages. With a J-beta primer mix and a sample-barcoded 5' primer, a second PCR ran 7 to 11 cycles. MiXCR was run by TCRdb on the 5' RACE reads, yielding one entry per CDR3 protein. There are approximately 600,000 distinct CDR3 sequences in the sample; roughly 50% occur only once, and roughly 34% lies in the top ten. The V and J ends lost 8 bases and 4 bases, in that order; junction bases with no gene match: 5. There are 12 residues in the CDR3. Germline V CDR1 and CDR2: ENHRY, SYGVKD.

Sequencing was done on a sample of blood. The V gene is TRBV10-3, the J gene TRBJ2-7, with 7 bases lining up with TRBD2. The clonotype comes from a man in his fifties or sixties in good health. The chain's CDR3 is CAIPKRGYEQYF. CDR3 in DNA: TGTGCCATCCCTAAGCGGGGTTACGAGCAGTACTTC.